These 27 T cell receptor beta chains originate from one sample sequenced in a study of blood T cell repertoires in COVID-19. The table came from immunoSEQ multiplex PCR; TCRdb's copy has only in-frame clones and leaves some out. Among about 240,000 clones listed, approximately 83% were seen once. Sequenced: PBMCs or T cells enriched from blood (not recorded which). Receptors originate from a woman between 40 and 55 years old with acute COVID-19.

CDR3 sequence (DNA): TGTGCCAGCAGCCAAGTATATGAAAAACTGTTTTTT. Translating it yields CASSQVYEKLFF. The V and J genes are TRBV3-1 (or the pseudogene TRBV3-2) and TRBJ1-4, with D unclear. Germline V CDR1 and CDR2: LGHDT, YNNKEL (reference sequence). The CDR3 extends over 12 amino acids. Trimming removed 1 base at V and 6 bases at J, with 3 bases between.

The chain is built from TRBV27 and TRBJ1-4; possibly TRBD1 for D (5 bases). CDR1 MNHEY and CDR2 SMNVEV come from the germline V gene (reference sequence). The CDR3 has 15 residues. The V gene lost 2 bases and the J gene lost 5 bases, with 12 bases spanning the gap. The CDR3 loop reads CASSLGGDGNEKLFF. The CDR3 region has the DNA TGTGCCAGCAGTTTAGGCGGGGACGGAAATGAAAAACTGTTTTTT.

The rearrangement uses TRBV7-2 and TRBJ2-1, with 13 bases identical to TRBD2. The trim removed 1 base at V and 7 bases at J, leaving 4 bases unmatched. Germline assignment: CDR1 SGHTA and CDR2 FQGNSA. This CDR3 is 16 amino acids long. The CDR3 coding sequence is TGTGCCAGCAGCTTAGGCGGACTAGCGGGAGTGAATGAGCAGTTCTTC. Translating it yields CASSLGGLAGVNEQFF.

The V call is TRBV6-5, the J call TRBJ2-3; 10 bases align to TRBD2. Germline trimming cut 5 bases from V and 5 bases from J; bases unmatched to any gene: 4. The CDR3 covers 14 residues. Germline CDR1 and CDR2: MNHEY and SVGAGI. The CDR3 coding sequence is TGTGCCAGCAGTCCCACTAGCGGGAAAGATACGCAGTATTTT. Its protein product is CASSPTSGKDTQYF.

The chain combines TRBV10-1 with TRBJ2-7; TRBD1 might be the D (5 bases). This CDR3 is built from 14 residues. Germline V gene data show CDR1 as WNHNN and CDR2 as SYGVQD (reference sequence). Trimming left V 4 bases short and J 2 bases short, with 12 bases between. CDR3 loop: CASSGGPGAYEQYF. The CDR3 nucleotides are TGCGCCAGCAGTGGGGGCCCAGGAGCCTACGAGCAGTACTTC.

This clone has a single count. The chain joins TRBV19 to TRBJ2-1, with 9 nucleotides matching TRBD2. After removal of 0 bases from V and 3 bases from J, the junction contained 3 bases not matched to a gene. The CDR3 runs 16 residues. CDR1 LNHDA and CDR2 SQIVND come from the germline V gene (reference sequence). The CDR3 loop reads CASSIDKTSGYNEQFF. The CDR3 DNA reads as TGTGCCAGTAGTATAGACAAGACTAGCGGCTACAATGAGCAGTTCTTC.

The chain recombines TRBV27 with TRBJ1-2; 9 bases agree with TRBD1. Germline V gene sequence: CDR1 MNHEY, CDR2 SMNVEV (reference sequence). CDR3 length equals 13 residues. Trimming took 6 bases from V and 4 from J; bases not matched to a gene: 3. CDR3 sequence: CASSKDRGYGYTF. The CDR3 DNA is TGTGCCAGCAGCAAGGACAGGGGCTATGGCTACACCTTC.

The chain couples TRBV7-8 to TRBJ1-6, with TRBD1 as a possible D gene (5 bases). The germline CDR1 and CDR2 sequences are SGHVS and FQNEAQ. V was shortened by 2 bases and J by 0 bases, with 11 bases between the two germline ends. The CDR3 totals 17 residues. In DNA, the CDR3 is TGTGCCAGCAGCTTAAGTAGGGGCAGCTCCTATAATTCACCCCTCCACTTT. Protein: CASSLSRGSSYNSPLHF.

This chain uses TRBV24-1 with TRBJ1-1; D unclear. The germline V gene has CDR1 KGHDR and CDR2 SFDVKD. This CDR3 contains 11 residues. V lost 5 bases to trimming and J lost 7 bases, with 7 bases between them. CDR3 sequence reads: CATSGLNEAFF. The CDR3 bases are TGTGCCACCAGTGGCCTAAATGAAGCTTTCTTT.

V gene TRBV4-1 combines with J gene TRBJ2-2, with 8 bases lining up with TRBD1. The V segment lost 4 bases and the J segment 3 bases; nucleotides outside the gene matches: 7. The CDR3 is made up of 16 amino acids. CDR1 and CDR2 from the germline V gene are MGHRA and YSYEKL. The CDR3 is CASSPRDRWDTGELFF. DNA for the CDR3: TGCGCCAGCAGCCCCCGGGACAGGTGGGACACCGGGGAGCTGTTTTTT.

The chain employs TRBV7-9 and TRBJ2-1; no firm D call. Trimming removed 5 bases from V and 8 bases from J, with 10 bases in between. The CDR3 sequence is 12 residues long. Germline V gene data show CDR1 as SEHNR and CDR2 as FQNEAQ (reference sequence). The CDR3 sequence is CASSQLYDEQFF. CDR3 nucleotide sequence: TGTGCCAGCAGCCAGTTGTATGATGAGCAGTTCTTC.

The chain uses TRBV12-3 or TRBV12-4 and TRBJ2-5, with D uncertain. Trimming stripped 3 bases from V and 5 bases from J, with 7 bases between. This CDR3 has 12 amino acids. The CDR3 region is CASSFDWETQYF. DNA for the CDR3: TGTGCCAGCAGTTTTGACTGGGAGACCCAGTACTTC.

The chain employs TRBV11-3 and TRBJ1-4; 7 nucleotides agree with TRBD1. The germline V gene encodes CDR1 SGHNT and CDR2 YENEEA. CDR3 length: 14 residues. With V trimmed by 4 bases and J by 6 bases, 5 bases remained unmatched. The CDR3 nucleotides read TGTGCCAGCAGCTCGCGACAGGGCGATGAAAAACTGTTTTTT. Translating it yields CASSSRQGDEKLFF.

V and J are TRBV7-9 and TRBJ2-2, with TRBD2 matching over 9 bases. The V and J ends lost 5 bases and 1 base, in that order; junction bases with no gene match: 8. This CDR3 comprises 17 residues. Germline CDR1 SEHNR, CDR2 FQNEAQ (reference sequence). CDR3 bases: TGTGCCAGCAGCGTGGACATTAGCGGGAGGAACACCGGGGAGCTGTTTTTT. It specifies CASSVDISGRNTGELFF.

The CDR3 DNA reads TGTGCCAGCAGTTTCGGGGGACGGGGGCAGCCCCAGCATTTT. Translated: CASSFGGRGQPQHF. The J gene is TRBJ1-5, the V gene TRBV28; possibly TRBD1 for D (5 bases). The CDR3 length is 14 residues. The V end was cut by 3 bases, the J end by 7 bases, with 13 bases between. The germline CDR1 and CDR2 sequences are MDHEN and SYDVKM.

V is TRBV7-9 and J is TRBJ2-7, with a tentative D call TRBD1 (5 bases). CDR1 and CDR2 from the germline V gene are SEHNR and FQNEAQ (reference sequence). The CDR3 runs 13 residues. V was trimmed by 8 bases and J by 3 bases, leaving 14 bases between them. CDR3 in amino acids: CASSGQGSYEQYF. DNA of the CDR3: TGTGCCAGCTCAGGTCAGGGTAGCTACGAGCAGTACTTC. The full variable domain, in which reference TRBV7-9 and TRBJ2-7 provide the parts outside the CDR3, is DTGVSQNPRHKITKRGQNVTFRCDPISEHNRLYWYRQTLGQGPEFLTYFQNEAQLEKSRLLSDRFSAERPKGSFSTLEIQRTEQGDSAMYLCASSGQGSYEQYFGPGTRLTVT.

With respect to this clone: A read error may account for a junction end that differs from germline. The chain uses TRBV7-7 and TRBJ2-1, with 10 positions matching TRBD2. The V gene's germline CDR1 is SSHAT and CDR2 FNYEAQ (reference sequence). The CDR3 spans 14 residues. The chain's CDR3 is CASSRWTSGNEQFF. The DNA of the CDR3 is TGTGCTAGCAGCCGATGGACTAGCGGCAATGAGCAGTTCTTC.

The DNA for the CDR3 is TGTGCCAGCGCAGGGGAGTTGGCTAATGAAAAACTGTTTTTT. Amino acid sequence: CASAGELANEKLFF. This sequence joins TRBV2 and TRBJ1-4, with D possibly TRBD1 on 6 matching bases. The CDR3 runs to 14 residues. The ends were cut back, 8 bases at V and 3 bases at J, with 13 bases in the middle. Germline values: CDR1 SNHLY, CDR2 FYNNEI. The full variable domain, in which reference TRBV2 and TRBJ1-4 provide the parts outside the CDR3, is EPEVTQTPSHQVTQMGQEVILRCVPISNHLYFYWYRQILGQKVEFLVSFYNNEISEKSEIFDDQFSVERPDGSNFTLKIRSTKLEDSAMYFCASAGELANEKLFFGSGTQLSVL.

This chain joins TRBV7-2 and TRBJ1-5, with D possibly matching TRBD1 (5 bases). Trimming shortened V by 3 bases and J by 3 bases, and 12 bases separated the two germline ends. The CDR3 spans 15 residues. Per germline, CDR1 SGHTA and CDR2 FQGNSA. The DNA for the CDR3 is TGTGCCAGCAGCTTTGAAGCAGGGTACAATCAGCCCCAGCATTTT. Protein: CASSFEAGYNQPQHF. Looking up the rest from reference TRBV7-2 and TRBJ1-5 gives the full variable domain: GAGVSQSPSNKVTEKGKDVELRCDPISGHTALYWYRQSLGQGLEFLIYFQGNSAPDKSGLPSDRFSAERTGGSVSTLTIQRTQQEDSAVYLCASSFEAGYNQPQHFGDGTRLSIL.

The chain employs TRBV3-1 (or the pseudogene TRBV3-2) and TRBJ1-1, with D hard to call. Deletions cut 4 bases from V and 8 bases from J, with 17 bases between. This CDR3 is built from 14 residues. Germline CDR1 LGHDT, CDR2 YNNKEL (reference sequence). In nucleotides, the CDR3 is TGTGCCAGCAGCCCTCCCGGAGGTACCCCAGAAGCTTTCTTT. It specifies CASSPPGGTPEAFF.

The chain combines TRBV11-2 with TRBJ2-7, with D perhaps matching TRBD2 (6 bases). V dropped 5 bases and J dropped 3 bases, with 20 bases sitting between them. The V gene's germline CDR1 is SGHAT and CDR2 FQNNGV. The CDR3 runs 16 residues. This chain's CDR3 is CASSPSRGSGLYEQYF. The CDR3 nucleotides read TGTGCCAGCAGCCCTTCACGGGGTAGCGGCCTCTACGAGCAGTACTTC. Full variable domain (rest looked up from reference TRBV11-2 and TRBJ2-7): EAGVAQSPRYKIIEKRQSVAFWCNPISGHATLYWYQQILGQGPKLLIQFQNNGVVDDSQLPKDRFSAERLKGVDSTLKIQPAKLEDSAVYLCASSPSRGSGLYEQYFGPGTRLTVT.

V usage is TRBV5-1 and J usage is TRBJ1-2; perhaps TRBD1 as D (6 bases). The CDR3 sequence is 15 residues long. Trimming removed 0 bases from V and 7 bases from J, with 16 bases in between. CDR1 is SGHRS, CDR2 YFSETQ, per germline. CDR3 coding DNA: TGCGCCAGCAGCTTGGTAGGCGGGGGCTCGTTTGGCTACACCTTC. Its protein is CASSLVGGGSFGYTF.

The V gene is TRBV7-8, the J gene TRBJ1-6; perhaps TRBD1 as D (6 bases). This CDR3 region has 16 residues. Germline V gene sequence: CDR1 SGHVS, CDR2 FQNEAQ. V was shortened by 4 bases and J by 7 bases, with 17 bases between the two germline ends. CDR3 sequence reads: CASSSMDRAKNSPLHF. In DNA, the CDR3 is TGTGCCAGCAGCTCGATGGACAGAGCCAAGAATTCACCCCTCCACTTT. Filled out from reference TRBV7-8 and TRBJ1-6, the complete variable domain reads GAGVSQSPRYKVAKRGQDVALRCDPISGHVSLFWYQQALGQGPEFLTYFQNEAQLDKSGLPSDRFFAERPEGSVSTLKIQRTQQEDSAVYLCASSSMDRAKNSPLHFGNGTRLTVT.

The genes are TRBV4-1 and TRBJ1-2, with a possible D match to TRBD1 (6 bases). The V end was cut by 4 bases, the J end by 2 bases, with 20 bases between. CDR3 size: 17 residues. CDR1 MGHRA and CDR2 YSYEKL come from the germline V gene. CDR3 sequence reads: CASSPKNRQDPNYGYTF. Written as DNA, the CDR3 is TGCGCCAGCAGCCCAAAAAACCGACAGGACCCGAACTATGGCTACACCTTC.

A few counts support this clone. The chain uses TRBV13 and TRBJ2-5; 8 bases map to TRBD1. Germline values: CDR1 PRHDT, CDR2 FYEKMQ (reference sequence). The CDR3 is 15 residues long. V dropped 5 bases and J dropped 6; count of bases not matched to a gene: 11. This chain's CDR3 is CASSPQDRGVKTQYF. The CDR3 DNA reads TGTGCCAGCAGCCCCCAAGACAGGGGTGTAAAGACCCAGTACTTC. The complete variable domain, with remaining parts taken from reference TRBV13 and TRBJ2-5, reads AAGVIQSPRHLIKEKRETATLKCYPIPRHDTVYWYQQGPGQDPQFLISFYEKMQSDKGSIPDRFSAQQFSDYHSELNMSSLELGDSALYFCASSPQDRGVKTQYFGPGTRLLVL.

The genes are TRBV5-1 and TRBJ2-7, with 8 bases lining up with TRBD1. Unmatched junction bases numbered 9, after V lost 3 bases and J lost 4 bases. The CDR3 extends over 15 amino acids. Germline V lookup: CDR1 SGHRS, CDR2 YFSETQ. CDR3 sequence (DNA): TGCGCCAGCAGCTGGGCAGGGGGCGCCTCTTACGAGCAGTACTTC. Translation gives CASSWAGGASYEQYF.

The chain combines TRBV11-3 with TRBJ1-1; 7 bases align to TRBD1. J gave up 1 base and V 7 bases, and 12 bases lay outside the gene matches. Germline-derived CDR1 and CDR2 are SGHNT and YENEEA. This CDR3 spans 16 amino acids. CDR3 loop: CASNRGQLWTNTEAFF. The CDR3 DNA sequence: TGTGCCAGCAACCGGGGACAGTTGTGGACGAACACTGAAGCTTTCTTT.